This T cell receptor beta chain is from a study of blood T cells in healthy people across ages (dated by TCRdb to between 2014 and 2017). Concerning the study at large: In model experiments, roughly one uniquely barcoded TCR beta cDNA molecule per two T cells was captured by template switching. To track age-related changes in TCR beta repertoire diversity, the study relied on deep sequencing normalized with unique cDNA molecular identifiers. The donors were divided into four age groups: young (average approximately 15 years), middle-aged (around 41), aged (about 62) and long-lived (around 87). To avoid experimental bias, donors of different ages were spread randomly across the sequencing lanes. Using the same blood draw, the study looked at two additional independent replicas of 1 million unique cDNA reads for two donors, one aged 18 to 30 and the other aged 80 or older. The paper's findings and limits, for the study overall: Because the CMV infection status of the donors was unknown, age-related changes in expanded clonotypes may potentially have been confounded. Estimates of total diversity based on one million sequenced T cells were regarded as lower bounds and as underestimates. Compared with the aged group, the long-lived group had more naive CD4+ T cells, fewer expanded clones and increased TCR diversity, a pattern suggesting age selection. Conclusive comparison of naive and antigen-experienced compartments was prevented by the profiling of bulk unsorted PBMCs. Observed TCR beta diversity per million T cells fell roughly linearly with age, and a significant reduction was already apparent by age around 39. There was a strong correlation between observed TCR beta diversity and the percentage of naive T cells measured by flow cytometry.

The donors were about 40 Caucasian individuals from Russia, aged about 6 to 100 years, who were systemically healthy. Each donor gave about 9.2 milliliters of peripheral blood, drawn into EDTA-treated Vacutainer tubes. Ficoll-Paque density-gradient centrifugation was used to isolate PBMCs, with at least 7 million per sample. Total RNA, at least 6 micrograms per sample, was extracted from PBMCs with Trizol reagent. For every donor, flow cytometry on a PBMC aliquot measured the percentage of naive CD45RAhigh/CD27high T cells. The CDR1 and CDR2 encoded by the germline V gene are MDHEN and SYDVKM. Reading from cysteine to phenylalanine, the CDR3 counts 15 amino acids. Here the CDR3 DNA is all that survives: 45 bases in frame from base 1. V and J are truncated by 7 bases and 7 bases respectively, leaving an intervening sequence of 20 bases. Receptors were amplified or captured by 5' RACE. The run used an Illumina HiSeq 2500. A second PCR of about 6 to 11 cycles was performed with a sample-barcoded 5' primer and a J-beta primer mix. Each TCR beta cDNA molecule received a unique molecular identifier from a template-switch 5' adaptor carrying 12 random nucleotides. Each sample yielded at least 2.5 million CDR3-containing paired-end reads. The Mint cDNA synthesis kit, primed by a TRBC-specific oligonucleotide, was used to synthesize first-strand cDNA from all RNA. All cDNA was treated with uracil-DNA glycosylase and then went through a first 18-cycle PCR with the universal primers M1SS and BC2_uni_R. The paper's processing steps were these. Each sample was normalized by randomly selecting 1 million high-quality reads, each carrying a distinct molecular identifier. Instead of being binned into consensus sequences, reads with shared molecular identifiers were discarded. MiTCR, set to a Q25 quality threshold and the strictest error-elimination algorithm, was used for CDR3 identification, clonotype clustering and error correction. A nonparametric unseen species model using Euler transformation provided a lower-bound estimate of total TCR beta diversity. TCRdb ran its own pipeline on the public reads, namely fastp trimming at Q25 and MiXCR clone calling, and kept in-frame beta chains. Each entry merges the rows of one CDR3 protein and shows their most common DNA and genes. These V and J calls are TCRdb output, not the study's own analysis. Recorded for this sample are around 1.7 million distinct CDR3 sequences; 28% of them occurred a single time. Of the sample, 6.5% to 8.5% is held by the ten largest clones.

Worth noting for this clonotype: Its recognized antigen is unknown. Nothing much larger sits one base from this clone, and base qualities are not available.

The chain couples TRBV28 to TRBJ1-5; a tentative D call is TRBD1 (6 bases match). The clonotype comes from a woman in her 30s in good health. The sample taken for sequencing was blood. In nucleotide form, the sequence is TGTGCCAGCAACCCCGGAGGGGGTGTCCGGCAGCCCCAGCATTTT. It codes for CASNPGGGVRQPQHF.